These T cell receptor beta chains were read from a single sample in a study of read filtering for tumor transcriptome and immune sequencing. TCRdb ran MiXCR on the reads and lists one entry per CDR3 protein. Altogether fewer than 90,000 distinct CDR3 sequences are present, roughly 12% being singletons, with the ten largest covering more than 12%. Sequencing was performed on a population of CD138-negative cells sorted from bone marrow. All receptors come from a donor at least 40 years old with multiple myeloma. The CDR3 runs from the conserved cysteine through the conserved F or W. Fields, in order: V gene, clone size, J gene, D gene, CDR3 DNA, CDR3 protein. D genes are given only for firm matches. Some rows mark clone size as missing; the rest say once, few, many or name a class of expanded clone.

V: TRBV20-1
size: many
J: TRBJ2-3
D: .
DNA: TGCAGTGCCGCCCCGGGCCCTGATACGCAGTATTTT
CDR3: CSAAPGPDTQYF

V: TRBV11-1
size: many
J: TRBJ2-2
D: .
DNA: TGTGCCAGCAGCCCGAATCCCTCCCGTGCCGGGGAGCTGTTTTTT
CDR3: CASSPNPSRAGELFF

V: TRBV24-1
size: many
J: TRBJ2-2
D: .
DNA: TGTGCCACCAGTGATGCCGGGTCCCTAACCGGGGAGCTGTTTTTT
CDR3: CATSDAGSLTGELFF

V: TRBV2
size: many
J: TRBJ1-4
D: .
DNA: TGTGCCAGCAGTGAAGAGGGGAGGGGGGGGAAACTGTTTTTT
CDR3: CASSEEGRGGKLFF

V: TRBV7-9
size: many
J: TRBJ2-7
D: .
DNA: TGTGCCAGCAGCTTAACCGGGGTCCTCTACGAGCAGTACTTC
CDR3: CASSLTGVLYEQYF

V: TRBV29-1
size: many
J: TRBJ2-1
D: TRBD1
DNA: TGCAGCGTTTACAGGGGGCAGGGGGCATATGATGAGCAGTTCTTC
CDR3: CSVYRGQGAYDEQFF

V: TRBV5-1
size: many
J: TRBJ2-5
D: .
DNA: TGCGCCAGCAGCTTGGATGTCGGAGCTGAAGAGACCCAGTACTTC
CDR3: CASSLDVGAEETQYF

V: TRBV7-6
size: many
J: TRBJ2-1
D: .
DNA: TGTGCCAGCAGCTTAGCTGGGGTGAGACAATACAATGAGCAGTTCTTC
CDR3: CASSLAGVRQYNEQFF

V: TRBV2
size: many
J: TRBJ1-2
D: .
DNA: TGTGCCAGTGGCGGCGTCGGAAACTATGGCTACACCTTC
CDR3: CASGGVGNYGYTF

V: TRBV5-1
size: many
J: TRBJ1-1
D: TRBD1
DNA: TGCGCCAGCAGCTTGGGGGACAGGGATGAAGCTTTCTTT
CDR3: CASSLGDRDEAFF

V: TRBV20-1
size: many
J: TRBJ2-5
D: .
DNA: TGCAGTGCTAGAGAAGGCGGCGGACCAGAGACCCAGTACTTC
CDR3: CSAREGGGPETQYF

V: TRBV5-6
size: many
J: TRBJ2-7
D: TRBD2
DNA: TGTGCCAGCAGCCCCACCCAGCGGGAGAGGCTTTACGAGCAGTACTTC
CDR3: CASSPTQRERLYEQYF

V: TRBV7-9
size: many
J: TRBJ2-5
D: TRBD2
DNA: TGTGCCAGCAGCCCCATCCTTGCGGGAGGAATGGAGACCCAGTACTTC
CDR3: CASSPILAGGMETQYF

V: TRBV29-1
size: .
J: TRBJ1-1
D: .
DNA: TGCAGCGTTGAAAACAGACGGAACACTGAAGCTTTCTTT
CDR3: CSVENRRNTEAFF

V: TRBV5-1
size: few
J: TRBJ2-3
D: TRBD1
DNA: TGCGCCAGCAGCGTACAGGGGATTGATACGCAGTATTTT
CDR3: CASSVQGIDTQYF

V: TRBV10-2
size: many
J: TRBJ2-4
D: .
DNA: TGCGCCAGCCAAGAGGGGGGCCTAGCCAAAAACATTCAGTACTTC
CDR3: CASQEGGLAKNIQYF

V: TRBV5-1
size: many
J: TRBJ2-5
D: .
DNA: TGCGCCAGCAGCCGTCAGGGAAACCAAGAGACCCAGTACTTC
CDR3: CASSRQGNQETQYF

V: TRBV6-5
size: many
J: TRBJ2-1
D: .
DNA: TGTGCCAGCAGTTACTCCAGCTGGAGCTCCTACAATGAGCAGTTCTTC
CDR3: CASSYSSWSSYNEQFF

V: TRBV20-1
size: many
J: TRBJ2-1
D: .
DNA: TGCAGTGCTTCCCGGGACCCAACCCTAAATGAGCAGTTCTTC
CDR3: CSASRDPTLNEQFF

V: TRBV5-6
size: many
J: TRBJ1-1
D: .
DNA: TGTGCCAGCAGCTTGGGGGCCGGACAATCGAACACTGAAGCTTTCTTT
CDR3: CASSLGAGQSNTEAFF

V: TRBV3-1
size: many
J: TRBJ2-2
D: .
DNA: TGTGCCAGCAGGCTAGACTTGAACACCGGGGAGCTGTTTTTT
CDR3: CASRLDLNTGELFF

V: TRBV2
size: many
J: TRBJ1-1
D: .
DNA: TGTGCCAGCAGTGATCCGGGACGTGAAGCTTTCTTT
CDR3: CASSDPGREAFF

V: TRBV25-1
size: many
J: TRBJ2-2
D: .
DNA: TGTGCCAGCAGTGATTTAACAGTGAACACCGGGGAGCTGTTTTTT
CDR3: CASSDLTVNTGELFF

V: TRBV7-2
size: many
J: TRBJ2-3
D: .
DNA: TGTGCCAGCAGTCCGGCAACAGGGACAGATACGCAGTATTTT
CDR3: CASSPATGTDTQYF

V: TRBV7-9
size: many
J: TRBJ2-3
D: .
DNA: TGTGCCAGCAGCTTCGGGCGCGGAGGAGATACGCAGTATTTT
CDR3: CASSFGRGGDTQYF

V: TRBV18
size: many
J: TRBJ2-1
D: TRBD2
DNA: TGTGCCAGCTCACCAACTAGCGGGAGTAAAAATGAGCAGTTCTTC
CDR3: CASSPTSGSKNEQFF

V: TRBV4-2
size: many
J: TRBJ2-1
D: .
DNA: TGTGCCAGCAGCAACAACCATGGACGGGGCTCCTACAATGAGCAGTTCTTC
CDR3: CASSNNHGRGSYNEQFF

V: TRBV18
size: many
J: TRBJ1-1
D: .
DNA: TGTGCCAGCTCACCGCGGGGGGGAATGAACACTGAAGCTTTCTTT
CDR3: CASSPRGGMNTEAFF

V: TRBV19
size: many
J: TRBJ2-2
D: .
DNA: TGTGCCAGCCAGGTCGCCGGGGAGCTGTTTTTT
CDR3: CASQVAGELFF

V: TRBV10-3
size: .
J: TRBJ2-7
D: .
DNA: TGTGCCATCAGTCAACTGGAAAACTACGAGCAGTACTTC
CDR3: CAISQLENYEQYF

V: TRBV7-3
size: many
J: TRBJ2-3
D: TRBD2
DNA: TGTGCCAGCAGCTTTAGCGGGAGGACAGATACGCAGTATTTT
CDR3: CASSFSGRTDTQYF

V: TRBV2
size: .
J: TRBJ1-5
D: .
DNA: TGTGCCAGCAGTGAAGTAGGACGGGGCGATCAGCCCCAGCATTTT
CDR3: CASSEVGRGDQPQHF

V: TRBV20-1
size: many
J: TRBJ2-3
D: TRBD2
DNA: TGCAGTGTTATTGAGCGGGGTCGGGGCACAGATACGCAGTATTTT
CDR3: CSVIERGRGTDTQYF

V: TRBV15
size: many
J: TRBJ2-5
D: .
DNA: TGTGCCACCAGCAGAGACCAGGGTCAAGAGACCCAGTACTTC
CDR3: CATSRDQGQETQYF

V: TRBV5-4
size: .
J: TRBJ2-5
D: TRBD1
DNA: TGTGCCAGCAGCACCGATCAGGGACAGGGGAGAGAGACCCAGTACTTC
CDR3: CASSTDQGQGRETQYF

V: TRBV18
size: many
J: TRBJ2-1
D: .
DNA: TGTGCCAGCTCACCACCGTTGGGTCGATCTGATGAGCAGTTCTTC
CDR3: CASSPPLGRSDEQFF

V: TRBV2
size: many
J: TRBJ2-7
D: .
DNA: TGTGCCAGCGGGGGGCGGCAGAGCTACGAGCAGTACTTC
CDR3: CASGGRQSYEQYF

V: TRBV5-1
size: few
J: TRBJ1-3
D: .
DNA: TGCGCCAGCAGCTTGGTTCCGGCAGGGGCTGGAAACACCATATATTTT
CDR3: CASSLVPAGAGNTIYF

V: TRBV13
size: few
J: TRBJ1-5
D: .
DNA: TGTGCCAGCAGCTTGGGGGGAAGCGCAGATACGCAGCATTTT
CDR3: CASSLGGSADTQHF

V: TRBV20-1
size: few
J: TRBJ2-3
D: TRBD1
DNA: TGCAGTGCGCCCGGGACAGGGACCGATACGCAGTATTTT
CDR3: CSAPGTGTDTQYF

V: TRBV6-4
size: many
J: TRBJ2-3
D: .
DNA: TGTGCCAGCAGTGTGTCACTAAGGGATACGCAGTATTTT
CDR3: CASSVSLRDTQYF

V: TRBV5-1
size: few
J: TRBJ2-2
D: .
DNA: TGCGCCAGCAGCTTTGGACAACGCACCGGGGAGCTGTTTTTT
CDR3: CASSFGQRTGELFF

V: TRBV5-1
size: many
J: TRBJ1-1
D: .
DNA: TGCGCCAGCAGCTTGGGCTCTAGTGAAGCTTTCTTT
CDR3: CASSLGSSEAFF

V: TRBV20-1
size: many
J: TRBJ1-1
D: .
DNA: TGCAGTGTGCAGGGGAGAGGAGGCACTGAAGCTTTCTTT
CDR3: CSVQGRGGTEAFF

V: TRBV28
size: many
J: TRBJ2-7
D: TRBD2
DNA: TGTGCCAGCAGATCCACTAGCGTTCTCTCCTACGAGCAGTACTTC
CDR3: CASRSTSVLSYEQYF

V: TRBV11-3
size: many
J: TRBJ2-1
D: TRBD1
DNA: TGTGCCAGCAGACCCCCGGGACAGGGTTTTGATGAGCAGTTCTTC
CDR3: CASRPPGQGFDEQFF

V: TRBV20-1
size: many
J: TRBJ2-5
D: TRBD2
DNA: TGCAGTGCTAGGGACCCCGGGAGGCAAGAGACCCAGTACTTC
CDR3: CSARDPGRQETQYF

V: TRBV2
size: many
J: TRBJ2-1
D: TRBD1
DNA: TGTGCCAGCAGTGAACAGGGGGATGAGCAGTTCTTC
CDR3: CASSEQGDEQFF

V: TRBV29-1
size: many
J: TRBJ1-5
D: .
DNA: TGCAGCGCGGGAGGGGGAGGGGATCAGCCCCAGCATTTT
CDR3: CSAGGGGDQPQHF

V: TRBV18
size: many
J: TRBJ1-1
D: TRBD1
DNA: TGTGCCAGCTCGCCCCTACAGGGGGCGAACACTGAAGCTTTCTTT
CDR3: CASSPLQGANTEAFF